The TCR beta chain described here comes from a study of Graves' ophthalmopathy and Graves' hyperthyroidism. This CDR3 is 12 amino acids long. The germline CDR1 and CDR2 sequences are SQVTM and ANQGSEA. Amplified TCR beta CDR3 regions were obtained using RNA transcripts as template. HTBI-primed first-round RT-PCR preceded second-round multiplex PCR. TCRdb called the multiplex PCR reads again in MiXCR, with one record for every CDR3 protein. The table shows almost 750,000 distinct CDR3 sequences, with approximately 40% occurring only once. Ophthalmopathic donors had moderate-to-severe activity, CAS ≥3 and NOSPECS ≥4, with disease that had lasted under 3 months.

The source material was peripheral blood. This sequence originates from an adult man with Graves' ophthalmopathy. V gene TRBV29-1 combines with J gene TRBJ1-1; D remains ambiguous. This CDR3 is CSIGLWNTEAFF. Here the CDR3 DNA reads TGCAGTATTGGGCTGTGGAACACTGAAGCTTTCTTT.